The T cell receptor beta chain described here comes from a study of technical replicates of blood from several donors. Assay: immunoSEQ multiplex PCR; the TCRdb copy retains only in-frame clones and omits some. The table lists almost 55,000 clones, around 94% of them singletons. Per the germline V gene, CDR1 is SGHDT and CDR2 is YYEEEE. This CDR3 has 16 amino acids. The V gene end was trimmed by 2 bases and the J gene end by 5 bases; junction bases not matched to a gene: 10. This TCR derives from a human donor in good health. Source material: T cells isolated from PBMCs. The gene calls are TRBV5-6 and TRBJ1-1, with 9 nucleotides matching TRBD1. The CDR3 spells CASSFNRGLRVTEAFF. CDR3 bases: TGTGCCAGCAGCTTTAACAGGGGGCTACGCGTGACTGAAGCTTTCTTT. The variable domain in full, with the rest retrieved from reference TRBV5-6 and TRBJ1-1, is DAGVTQSPTHLIKTRGQQVTLRCSPKSGHDTVSWYQQALGQGPQFIFQYYEEEERQRGNFPDRFSGHQFPNYSSELNVNALLLGDSALYLCASSFNRGLRVTEAFFGQGTRLTVV.